The clone carrying this T cell receptor beta chain was observed once. Antigen: not known. This sample is part of a study of blood T cells in healthy people across ages. The use of a sample-barcoded 5' primer and a J-beta primer mix characterized a second PCR of about 7 to 12 cycles. Using its own MiXCR run on the 5' RACE reads, TCRdb lists one record per CDR3 protein. The sample has 890,000 or so distinct CDR3 sequences; 55% to 65% are singletons. Every donor gave about 9 milliliters of peripheral blood. Isolation per sample recovered at least 6 million PBMCs. General study points: The recorded TCR beta diversity per million T cells decreased in a roughly linear manner with age.

CDR1 is SEHNR and CDR2 is FQNEAQ in the germline V gene (reference sequence). This CDR3 has 13 residues. Trimming stripped 5 bases from V and 6 bases from J, with 13 bases between. Material: blood. This sequence originates from a man aged 25 to 40 in good health. The V gene is TRBV7-9, the J gene TRBJ1-1; D remains ambiguous. The CDR3 is CASSTLVSAEAFF. The DNA of the CDR3 is TGTGCCAGCAGCACATTAGTATCCGCTGAAGCTTTCTTT.